The 8 T cell receptor beta chains below were found in one sample sequenced in a study of cytomegalovirus exposure and HLA in healthy donors. With 60 Vbeta and 13 Jbeta primers, the PCR was carried out. Produced via immunoSEQ multiplex PCR; TCRdb's table is partial and in-frame only. The sample has approximately 100,000 clones; over 65% are singletons. Sequenced: PBMCs. The receptors were gathered from a female donor in good health and CMV-seronegative.

The rearrangement links TRBV7-2 to TRBJ1-1; D not resolved. V lost 2 bases, J lost 1 base, and 5 bases lay in between. Germline CDR1 reads SGHTA; CDR2 reads FQGNSA. This CDR3 has 13 amino acids. CDR3 sequence: CASSLTANTEAFF. CDR3 DNA sequence: TGTGCCAGCAGCTTAACAGCGAACACTGAAGCTTTCTTT.

The chain uses TRBV7-9 and TRBJ1-1; no clear D gene. The length of the CDR3 is 11 residues. Germline lookup yields CDR1 SEHNR and CDR2 FQNEAQ (reference sequence). V was pared by 5 bases and J by 3 bases, with 4 bases between. CDR3 sequence (DNA): TGTGCCAGCAGCCCCGACACTGAAGCTTTCTTT. It encodes CASSPDTEAFF.

This chain connects TRBV10-3 to TRBJ2-2, with D tentatively TRBD2 (5 bases). This CDR3 has 16 amino acids. Germline CDR1 reads ENHRY; CDR2 reads SYGVKD. Trimming left V 0 bases short and J 2 bases short, with 10 bases between. The CDR3 nucleotides read TGTGCCATCAGTGAGTCATTCCCTAGCAACACCGGGGAGCTGTTTTTT. Protein product: CAISESFPSNTGELFF.

This clone was counted between two and nine times. This sequence joins TRBV19 and TRBJ1-1; TRBD1 is a possible D gene (6 bases). Germline CDR1 is LNHDA and CDR2 is SQIVND (reference sequence). The CDR3 is 14 amino acids. V was shortened by 9 bases and J by 2 bases, with 16 bases between the two germline ends. The DNA for the CDR3 is TGTGCCAGCGCGGACAGAACGATAAACACTGAAGCTTTCTTT. Its protein is CASADRTINTEAFF.

This sequence joins TRBV5-4 and TRBJ1-2; D is undetermined. V lost 3 bases to trimming and J lost 1 base, with 10 bases between them. The CDR3 is 14 residues long. Germline V gene data show CDR1 as SGHNT and CDR2 as YYREEE (reference sequence). The CDR3: CASSWVEDNYGYTF. CDR3 in DNA: TGTGCCAGCAGCTGGGTTGAGGATAACTATGGCTACACCTTC.

The gene calls are TRBV7-8 and TRBJ2-1; 8 nucleotides match TRBD2. CDR1 and CDR2 (germline): SGHVS, FQNEAQ. CDR3 length: 15 residues. After removal of 4 bases from V and 2 bases from J, the junction contained 4 bases not matched to a gene. CDR3 region: CASSWDSGTYNEQFF. The CDR3 nucleotides are TGTGCCAGCAGCTGGGATAGCGGGACCTACAATGAGCAGTTCTTC.

In its sample, this clone was seen a few times. The V and J genes are TRBV6-4 and TRBJ2-1; the D gene is possibly TRBD2 (7 bases). The CDR3 sequence is 15 residues long. CDR1 and CDR2 (germline): MRHNA, SNTAGT. The V and J ends lost 3 bases and 5 bases respectively, with 14 bases between them. In DNA, the CDR3 is TGTGCCAGCAGTGAGGCGGCGGGGGCTCACAATGAGCAGTTCTTC. Encoded protein: CASSEAAGAHNEQFF.

On this clone: Other nucleotide sequences from this sample produce the same CDR3. The chain employs TRBV6-5 and TRBJ2-7; 9 bases map to TRBD1. Losses at the gene ends were 2 bases for V and 2 bases for J; bases not matched to a gene: 1. Germline loops: CDR1 MNHEY, CDR2 SVGAGI. This CDR3 region has 14 residues. The CDR3 region has the DNA TGTGCCAGCAGTTACGGGACAGGGACCTACGAGCAGTACTTC. Amino acids: CASSYGTGTYEQYF.